This TCR beta chain was recorded in a study of blood T cell repertoires in COVID-19. TCRdb keeps only in-frame clones here, not all; method: immunoSEQ multiplex PCR. Counted here are more than 110,000 clones, 77% occurring once; the ten biggest clones make up roughly 8.6%. Germline loops: CDR1 LGHDT, CDR2 YNNKEL (reference sequence). This CDR3 region has 16 residues. The V and J ends lost 1 base and 11 bases, in that order; junction bases with no gene match: 12. The chain uses TRBV3-1 (or the pseudogene TRBV3-2) and TRBJ2-1, with 9 bases fitting TRBD2. The sample taken for sequencing was peripheral blood. The sequence was obtained from a woman aged 45-59 years with active or convalescent COVID-19. The CDR3 DNA is TGTGCCAGCAGCCAAGTTAAAGGGCGGGAGGGCCGAAAGCAGTTCTTC. It encodes CASSQVKGREGRKQFF.